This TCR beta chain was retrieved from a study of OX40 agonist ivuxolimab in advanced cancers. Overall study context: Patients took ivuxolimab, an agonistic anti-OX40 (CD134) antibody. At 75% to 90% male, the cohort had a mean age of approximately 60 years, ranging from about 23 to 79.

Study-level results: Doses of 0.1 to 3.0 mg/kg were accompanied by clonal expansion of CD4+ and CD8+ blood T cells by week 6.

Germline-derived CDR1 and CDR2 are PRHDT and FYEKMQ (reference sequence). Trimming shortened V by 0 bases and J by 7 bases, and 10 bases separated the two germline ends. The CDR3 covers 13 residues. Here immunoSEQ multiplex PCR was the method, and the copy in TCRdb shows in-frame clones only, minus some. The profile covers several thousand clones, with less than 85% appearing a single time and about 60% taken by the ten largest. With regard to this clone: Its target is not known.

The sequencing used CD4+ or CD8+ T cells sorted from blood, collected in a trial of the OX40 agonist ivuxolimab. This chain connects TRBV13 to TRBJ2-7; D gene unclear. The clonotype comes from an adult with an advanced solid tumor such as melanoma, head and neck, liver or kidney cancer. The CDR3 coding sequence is TGTGCCAGCAGCTTAGGCCGTATGGCAGAGCAGTACTTC. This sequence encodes CASSLGRMAEQYF.